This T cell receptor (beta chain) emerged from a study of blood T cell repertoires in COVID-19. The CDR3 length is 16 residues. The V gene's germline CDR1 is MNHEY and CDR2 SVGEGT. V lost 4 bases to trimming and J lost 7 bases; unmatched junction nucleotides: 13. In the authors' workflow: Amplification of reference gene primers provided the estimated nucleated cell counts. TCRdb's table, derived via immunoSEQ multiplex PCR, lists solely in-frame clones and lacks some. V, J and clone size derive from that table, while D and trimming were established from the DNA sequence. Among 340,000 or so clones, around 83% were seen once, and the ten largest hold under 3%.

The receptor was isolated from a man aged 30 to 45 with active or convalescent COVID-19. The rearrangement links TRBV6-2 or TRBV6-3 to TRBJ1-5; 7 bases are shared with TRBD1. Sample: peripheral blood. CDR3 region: CASSLPRPGGGQPQHF. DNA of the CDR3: TGTGCCAGCAGTTTACCTCGGCCAGGGGGAGGACAGCCCCAGCATTTT.